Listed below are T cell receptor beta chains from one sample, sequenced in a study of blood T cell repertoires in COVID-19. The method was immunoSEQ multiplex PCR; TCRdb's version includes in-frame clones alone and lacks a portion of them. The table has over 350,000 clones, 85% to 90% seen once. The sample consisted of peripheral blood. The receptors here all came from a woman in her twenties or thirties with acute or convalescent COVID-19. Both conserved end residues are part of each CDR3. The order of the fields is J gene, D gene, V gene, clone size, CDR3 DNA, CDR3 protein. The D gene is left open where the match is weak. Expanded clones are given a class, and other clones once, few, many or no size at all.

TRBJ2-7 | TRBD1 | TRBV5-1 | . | TGCGCCAGCAGCTTACGGACAGGACCGGATTACGAGCAGTACTTC | CASSLRTGPDYEQYF
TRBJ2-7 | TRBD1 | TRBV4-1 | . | TGCGCCAGCAGCCAAGATCAGGGACAGGGGGCCCGCGAGCAGTACTTC | CASSQDQGQGAREQYF
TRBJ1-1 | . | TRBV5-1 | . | TGCGCCAGCAGCCTCGACAGGAACACTGAAGCTTTCTTT | CASSLDRNTEAFF
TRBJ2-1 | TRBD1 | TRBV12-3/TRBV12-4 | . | TGTGCCAGCAGTTACCCGGACAGGAATGAGCAGTTCTTC | CASSYPDRNEQFF
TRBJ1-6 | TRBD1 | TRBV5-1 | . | TGCGCCAGCAGCTTAGAAGGGACAGCACCTAATTCACCCCTCCACTTT | CASSLEGTAPNSPLHF
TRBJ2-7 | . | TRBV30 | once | TGTGCCTGGAAATCAGGGCGTTTCTACGAGCAGTACTTC | CAWKSGRFYEQYF
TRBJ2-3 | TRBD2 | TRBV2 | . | TGTGCCAGCAGTAGCGGGGGGCCCACAGATACGCAGTATTTT | CASSSGGPTDTQYF
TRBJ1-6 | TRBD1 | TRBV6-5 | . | TGTGCCAGCAGTACTCGGGACAGGGGTTCACCCCTCCACTTT | CASSTRDRGSPLHF
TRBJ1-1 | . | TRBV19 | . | TGTGCCAGTAGGACGGACAGATACACTGAAGCTTTCTTT | CASRTDRYTEAFF
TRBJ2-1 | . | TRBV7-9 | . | TGTGCCAGCAGCTTAGGGACTTACAATGAGCAGTTCTTC | CASSLGTYNEQFF
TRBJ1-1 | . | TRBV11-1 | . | TGTGCCAGCACCCCCTGGGGCAGCGTAAATGAAGCTTTCTTT | CASTPWGSVNEAFF
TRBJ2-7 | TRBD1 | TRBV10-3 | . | TGTGCCATCAGACCCCGGACAGGGGGGAACGAGCAGTACTTC | CAIRPRTGGNEQYF
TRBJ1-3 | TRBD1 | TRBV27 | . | TGTGCCAGCAGCCCAGGGGGCGGAAACACCATATATTTT | CASSPGGGNTIYF
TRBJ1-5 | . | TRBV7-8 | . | TGTGCCAGCAGCTTAGGTAACAATCAGCCCCAGCATTTT | CASSLGNNQPQHF
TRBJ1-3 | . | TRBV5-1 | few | TGCGCCAGCAGCAGCGGGGGCTCTGGAAACACCATATATTTT | CASSSGGSGNTIYF
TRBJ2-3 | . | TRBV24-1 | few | TGTGCCACCAGTAAGCCATTCTCCCCAGATACGCAGTATTTT | CATSKPFSPDTQYF
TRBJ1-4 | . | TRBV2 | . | TGTGCCAGCACCAGCGGGACACCAAATGAAAAACTGTTTTTT | CASTSGTPNEKLFF
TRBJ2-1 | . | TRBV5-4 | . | TGTGCCAGCACTCGGGGGATTGGCACCTACAATGAGCAGTTCTTC | CASTRGIGTYNEQFF
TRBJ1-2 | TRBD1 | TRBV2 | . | TGTGCCAGCAGTGAAAGGGACAGAAATGCCTATGGCTACACCTTC | CASSERDRNAYGYTF
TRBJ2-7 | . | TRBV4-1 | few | TGCGCCAGCAGCCAAGAATCACAGATGACCTACGAGCAGTACTTC | CASSQESQMTYEQYF
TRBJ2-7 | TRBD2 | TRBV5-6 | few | TGTGCCAGCAGCTTAATAGCGGGGGGGTTCGAGCAGTACTTC | CASSLIAGGFEQYF
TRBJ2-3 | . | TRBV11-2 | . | TGTGCCAGCAGCTCTTTAGATACGCAGTATTTT | CASSSLDTQYF
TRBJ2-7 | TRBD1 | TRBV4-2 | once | TGTGCCAGCAGCCAAGAAGGAGACAGGGTCTCTCTGTACTTC | CASSQEGDRVSLYF
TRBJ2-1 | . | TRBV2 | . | TGTGCCAGCAGTGCCACCCAGCGGCGACGTAACAATGAGCAGTTCTTC | CASSATQRRRNNEQFF
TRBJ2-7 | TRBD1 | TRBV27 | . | TGTGCCAGCAGTTTCCCCGGGACAGGGGTGAAAGAGCAGTACTTC | CASSFPGTGVKEQYF
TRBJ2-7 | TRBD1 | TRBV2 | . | TGTTCTTCCAGTCAGGGGGTTTACGAGCAGTACTTC | CSSSQGVYEQYF
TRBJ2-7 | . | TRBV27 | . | TGTGCCAGATTAAGGGACTCCCTATACGAGCAGTACTTC | CARLRDSLYEQYF
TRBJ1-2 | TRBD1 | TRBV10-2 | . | TGCGCCAGCGCCACAGGGGCCCTCCAGAGCTACACCTTC | CASATGALQSYTF
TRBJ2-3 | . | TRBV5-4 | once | TGTGCCAGCAGCCCGGGACTTCCAGCGATAACAGATACGCAGTATTTT | CASSPGLPAITDTQYF
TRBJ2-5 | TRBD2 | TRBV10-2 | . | TGCGCCAGCAGTGAAGGTCTAGCGGGGCGTAAGACCCAGTACTTC | CASSEGLAGRKTQYF
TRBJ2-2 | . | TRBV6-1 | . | TGTGCCAGCAGTGAAAAGAGGTCCGGGGAGCTGTTTTTT | CASSEKRSGELFF
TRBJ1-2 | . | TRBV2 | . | TGTGCCAGCAGTGAAACAAGGGGCAGGGTGGGTGGCTACACCTTC | CASSETRGRVGGYTF
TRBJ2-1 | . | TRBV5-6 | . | TGTGCCAGCAGCCCGACAGGACTCCTCTCCTACAATGAGCAGTTCTTC | CASSPTGLLSYNEQFF
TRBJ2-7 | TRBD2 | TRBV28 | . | TGTGCCAGCGGACTAGCGGGGAGCTCCTCCTACGAGCAGTACTTC | CASGLAGSSSYEQYF
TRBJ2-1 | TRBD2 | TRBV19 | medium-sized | TGTGCCAGTACCCAGCGGGGATACAATGAGCAGTTCTTC | CASTQRGYNEQFF
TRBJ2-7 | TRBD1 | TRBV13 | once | TGTGCCAGCAGCTCACCGGGACAGTACTACGAGCAGTACTTC | CASSSPGQYYEQYF
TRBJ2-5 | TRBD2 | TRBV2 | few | TGTGCCAGCAGTTCTCGACTAGCGGGGGGGCAAGAGACCCAGTACTTC | CASSSRLAGGQETQYF
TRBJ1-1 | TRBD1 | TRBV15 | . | TGTGCCACCAGCAGGGGGACAGGGGGTGAGAACACTGAAGCTTTCTTT | CATSRGTGGENTEAFF
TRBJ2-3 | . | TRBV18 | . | TGTGCCAGCTCACCTAGGGGGGGAGATACGCAGTATTTT | CASSPRGGDTQYF
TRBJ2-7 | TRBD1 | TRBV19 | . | TGTGCCAGTAGACGGACAGGGACAAGCGAGCAGTACTTC | CASRRTGTSEQYF
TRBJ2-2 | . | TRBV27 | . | TGTGCCAGCAGTTTAAGGGCATTGGAGGTAGTCGGGGAGCTGTTTTTT | CASSLRALEVVGELFF
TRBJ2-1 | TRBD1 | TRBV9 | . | TGTGCCAGCAGCGCCCGGGACAGTCCCTACAATGAGCAGTTCTTC | CASSARDSPYNEQFF
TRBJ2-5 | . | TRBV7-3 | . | TGTGCCACGGAAGAGACCCAGTACTTC | CATEETQYF